A single sample gave rise to the 29 T cell receptor beta chains below, sequenced in a study of blood T cell repertoires in COVID-19. Sequenced by immunoSEQ multiplex PCR; TCRdb stores in-frame clones only, minus some. The data hold approximately 260,000 clones, with around 87% observed a single time. The sequenced sample consisted of peripheral blood. These receptors all stem from a man aged 18 to 29 with active or convalescent COVID-19.

This chain connects TRBV11-2 to TRBJ1-4; 11 bases are a match to TRBD1. CDR3 length equals 16 residues. V lost 2 bases to trimming and J lost 8 bases; unmatched junction nucleotides: 7. Germline V CDR1 and CDR2: SGHAT, FQNNGV. In nucleotides, the CDR3 is TGTGCCAGCAGCTTAATAACAGGGACAGGGGGGGAAAAACTGTTTTTT. Amino acids: CASSLITGTGGEKLFF.

This clone was seen only a few times. The chain recombines TRBV6-5 with TRBJ2-7, with TRBD1 matching 7 bases. The CDR3 sequence is 12 residues long. V lost 6 bases to trimming and J lost 5 bases; unmatched junction nucleotides: 4. Germline V CDR1 and CDR2: MNHEY, SVGAGI. CDR3 DNA: TGTGCCAGCAGGACAGGGTCCCACGAGCAGTACTTC. Amino acids: CASRTGSHEQYF.

This chain uses TRBV19 with TRBJ2-3; 7 nucleotides align to TRBD1. The CDR3 loop spans 13 amino acids. Trimming removed 2 bases from V and 6 bases from J; junction bases left unmatched: 2. Per germline, CDR1 LNHDA and CDR2 SQIVND (reference sequence). CDR3 sequence (DNA): TGTGCCAGTAGTATAATACAGGGGGATACGCAGTATTTT. The encoded protein is CASSIIQGDTQYF.

Turning to this clone: Other DNA sequences from this sample encode an identical CDR3 as well. The chain uses TRBV6-5 and TRBJ2-1; D is undetermined. V gave up 0 bases and J gave up 10 bases, with 4 bases separating them. CDR1 and CDR2 (germline): MNHEY, SVGAGI. The CDR3 covers 11 residues. CDR3 DNA sequence: TGTGCCAGCAGTTACTCCGGGGAGCAGTTCTTC. Protein sequence: CASSYSGEQFF.

The rearrangement links TRBV27 to TRBJ2-4; TRBD1 matches at 10 bases. Germline V lookup: CDR1 MNHEY, CDR2 SMNVEV (reference sequence). The J segment lost 5 bases and the V segment lost 11 bases, leaving 3 bases of the junction unmatched. CDR3 size: 12 residues. CDR3 in DNA: TGTGCCGGGACAGGGGCCCAAAACATTCAGTACTTC. Amino acids: CAGTGAQNIQYF.

V gene TRBV4-3 combines with J gene TRBJ1-1, with D uncertain. Germline CDR1 and CDR2: LGHNA and YSLEER. V lost 1 base, J lost 5 bases, and 14 bases lay in between. This CDR3 has 15 amino acids. CDR3 DNA: TGCGCCAGCAGCCAAGGCGGAAGCCAATGGACTGAAGCTTTCTTT. It encodes CASSQGGSQWTEAFF.

V is TRBV30 and J is TRBJ2-1, with TRBD2 as a possible D gene (5 bases). The CDR3 runs to 12 residues. Deletions cut 4 bases from V and 6 bases from J, with 10 bases between. Germline CDR1 is GTSNPN and CDR2 is SVGIG (reference sequence). The CDR3 here is CAWKEVPNEQFF. CDR3 DNA: TGTGCCTGGAAGGAGGTCCCCAATGAGCAGTTCTTC.

V is TRBV9 and J is TRBJ1-2; D is unclear. V was clipped by 4 bases and J by 6 bases, with 10 bases between them. Germline V gene lookup returns CDR1 SGDLS and CDR2 YYNGEE. The CDR3 spans 12 residues. The CDR3 loop reads CASSRGRDGYTF. Written as DNA, the CDR3 is TGTGCCAGCAGCCGAGGGAGGGATGGCTACACCTTC.

The rearrangement uses TRBV10-2 and TRBJ2-3, with 8 bases fitting TRBD2. The CDR3 length is 13 residues. The V segment lost 5 bases and the J segment 5 bases; nucleotides outside the gene matches: 3. Germline CDR1 and CDR2: WSHSY and SAAADI. CDR3 coding DNA: TGCGCCAGCAGTTCAGCGGGGGAAGATACGCAGTATTTT. This codes for CASSSAGEDTQYF.

This clone was found once. The chain joins TRBV7-2 to TRBJ2-7; possibly TRBD1 for D (6 bases). This CDR3 contains 15 residues. The V end was cut by 1 base, the J end by 1 base, with 11 bases between. Germline CDR1 and CDR2: SGHTA and FQGNSA. The CDR3 bases are TGTGCCAGCAGCTTAGTGGGACAAGCTTCCTACGAGCAGTACTTC. It encodes CASSLVGQASYEQYF.

The chain carries TRBV20-1 and TRBJ2-7; tentatively, D is TRBD2 (5 bases). V lost 5 bases, J lost 7 bases, and 12 bases lay in between. The germline gives CDR1 DFQATT, CDR2 SNEGSKA (reference sequence). The CDR3 consists of 11 residues. The CDR3: CSASEDGEQYF. Here the CDR3 DNA reads TGCAGTGCTTCGGAGGATGGTGAGCAGTACTTC.

The chain carries TRBV5-6 and TRBJ1-3, with 8 bases matching TRBD1. Per germline, CDR1 SGHDT and CDR2 YYEEEE. This CDR3 has 15 residues. The V and J ends lost 2 bases and 4 bases, in that order; junction bases with no gene match: 5. The CDR3 protein is CASSLIDRGGNTIYF. The CDR3 DNA reads TGTGCCAGCAGCTTAATAGACAGGGGAGGAAACACCATATATTTT.

The chain is built from TRBV12-3 or TRBV12-4 and TRBJ1-2, with D perhaps TRBD1 (6 bases). Trimming removed 1 base at V and 7 bases at J, with 10 bases between. The CDR3 totals 13 residues. The DNA for the CDR3 is TGTGCCAGCAGTTTAGGGACAGATGCTGGCTACACCTTC. Translating it yields CASSLGTDAGYTF.

In this sample, this clone turned up a few times. The J gene is TRBJ2-2, the V gene TRBV24-1; perhaps TRBD2 as D (6 bases). V lost 9 bases, J lost 6 bases, and 13 bases lay in between. The CDR3 loop spans 13 amino acids. Germline V gene data show CDR1 as KGHDR and CDR2 as SFDVKD. CDR3 nucleotide sequence: TGTGCCACCTCCCGCCCGGGAGCCGGGGAGCTGTTTTTT. This translates into CATSRPGAGELFF.

This sequence joins TRBV7-6 and TRBJ1-4; TRBD1 is a possible D gene (5 bases). Per the germline V gene, CDR1 is SGHVS and CDR2 is FNYEAQ. The CDR3 loop spans 15 amino acids. Trimming stripped 7 bases from V and 7 bases from J, with 19 bases between. Here the CDR3 reads CASTPEPRQGEKLFF. CDR3 nucleotide sequence: TGTGCCAGCACCCCCGAGCCCCGTCAGGGTGAAAAACTGTTTTTT.

This rearrangement joins TRBV11-2 to TRBJ2-1; 7 positions match TRBD2. The V gene end was trimmed by 1 base and the J gene end by 2 bases; junction bases not matched to a gene: 2. The CDR3 has 15 amino acids. Germline V gene sequence: CDR1 SGHAT, CDR2 FQNNGV. DNA of the CDR3: TGTGCCAGCAGCTTAGTGGGGAGGGCCTACAATGAGCAGTTCTTC. Its translation: CASSLVGRAYNEQFF.

The rearrangement joins TRBV24-1 to TRBJ2-1; TRBD1 is a possible D gene (6 bases). The length of the CDR3 is 19 residues. Trimming took off 4 bases at V and 3 bases at J, with 24 bases between the two ends. Germline-derived CDR1 and CDR2 are KGHDR and SFDVKD. For the CDR3, the DNA is TGTGCCACCAGTGACCACACCTCCTGGGGGCCATCGGGCTACAATGAGCAGTTCTTC. Translating gives CATSDHTSWGPSGYNEQFF.

The chain combines TRBV5-5 with TRBJ1-1, with 12 nucleotides matching TRBD1. The CDR3 is made up of 16 amino acids. Germline V gives CDR1 SGHKS, CDR2 YYEKEE (reference sequence). Trimming at V came to 4 bases and at J to 6 bases, leaving 10 bases not matched to a gene. CDR3: CASSDRDRGLLAEAFF. CDR3 DNA sequence: TGTGCCAGCAGCGACCGGGACAGGGGGCTTTTGGCTGAAGCTTTCTTT. Complete variable domain (other parts from reference TRBV5-5 and TRBJ1-1): DAGVTQSPTHLIKTRGQQVTLRCSPISGHKSVSWYQQVLGQGPQFIFQYYEKEERGRGNFPDRFSARQFPNYSSELNVNALLLGDSALYLCASSDRDRGLLAEAFFGQGTRLTVV.

The chain couples TRBV2 to TRBJ1-5; TRBD1 aligns across 9 bases. Germline values: CDR1 SNHLY, CDR2 FYNNEI. V dropped 5 bases and J dropped 8; count of bases not matched to a gene: 7. This CDR3 has 14 residues. CDR3 nucleotide sequence: TGTGCCAGCAGTTTACAGGGGGCCCCCAAGCCCCAGCATTTT. It translates to CASSLQGAPKPQHF.

There are many counts of this clone. The chain is built from TRBV5-6 and TRBJ2-7; the match to TRBD1 covers 7 bases. Per the germline V gene, CDR1 is SGHDT and CDR2 is YYEEEE. CDR3 length equals 13 residues. Germline trimming cut 4 bases from V and 6 bases from J; bases unmatched to any gene: 7. CDR3 DNA: TGTGCCAGCAGCCTCGCACAGGGGAGCGAGCAGTACTTC. Amino acid sequence: CASSLAQGSEQYF. The full variable domain, in which reference TRBV5-6 and TRBJ2-7 provide the parts outside the CDR3, is DAGVTQSPTHLIKTRGQQVTLRCSPKSGHDTVSWYQQALGQGPQFIFQYYEEEERQRGNFPDRFSGHQFPNYSSELNVNALLLGDSALYLCASSLAQGSEQYFGPGTRLTVT.

V gene TRBV3-1 (or the pseudogene TRBV3-2) combines with J gene TRBJ1-6; 9 bases are shared with TRBD1. This CDR3 is 15 amino acids long. V gave up 6 bases and J gave up 7 bases; unmatched junction bases: 7. Germline-derived CDR1 and CDR2 are LGHDT and YNNKEL (reference sequence). The CDR3 sequence: CASRELGQGNSPLHF. CDR3 sequence (DNA): TGTGCCAGCAGGGAACTGGGACAGGGAAATTCACCCCTCCACTTT.

V usage is TRBV24-1 and J usage is TRBJ1-2; D not certain. From germline, CDR1 is KGHDR and CDR2 SFDVKD. V was clipped by 7 bases and J by 3 bases, with 8 bases between them. CDR3 size: 12 residues. The CDR3 DNA reads as TGTGCCACCAGAGCCCCGGACTATGGCTACACCTTC. It encodes CATRAPDYGYTF.

This clone was recorded a few times. CDR3 in DNA: TGTGCCAGCAGCACCGGACAGGGAACGCCCCAGCATTTT. Amino acid sequence: CASSTGQGTPQHF. The chain carries TRBV7-8 and TRBJ1-5; TRBD1 agrees at 8 bases. Looked up from germline, CDR1 is SGHVS and CDR2 is FQNEAQ. With 5 bases clipped from V and 9 bases from J, the junction kept 6 bases outside the gene matches. This CDR3 is built from 13 residues.

The V and J genes are TRBV6-5 and TRBJ2-1, with D possibly being TRBD2 (6 bases). CDR3 length equals 15 residues. The V gene lost 8 bases and the J gene lost 3 bases, with 17 bases spanning the gap. Germline V gives CDR1 MNHEY, CDR2 SVGAGI. CDR3 amino acids: CASFLAGNRYNEQFF. The CDR3 DNA follows: TGTGCCAGCTTTTTGGCGGGAAACCGCTACAATGAGCAGTTCTTC.

This clone was recorded a few times. J is TRBJ1-6 and V is TRBV28; TRBD1 might be the D (6 bases). The CDR3 extends over 16 amino acids. Germline V CDR1 and CDR2: MDHEN, SYDVKM. Between the trimmed V and J ends, which lost 3 bases and 7 bases, there was a span of 16 bases. This CDR3 reads CASSFSRAGENSPLHF. CDR3 coding DNA: TGTGCCAGCAGTTTTTCTAGGGCAGGGGAAAATTCACCCCTCCACTTT.

The V gene is TRBV7-3, the J gene TRBJ2-3; perhaps TRBD2 as D (5 bases). V was shortened by 4 bases and J by 0 bases, with 11 bases between the two germline ends. Germline CDR1 reads SGHTA; CDR2 reads FQGTGA. The CDR3 extends over 15 amino acids. CDR3 region: CASSSDGLSTDTQYF. CDR3 bases: TGTGCCAGCAGCTCAGACGGACTGAGCACAGATACGCAGTATTTT.

The gene calls are TRBV7-2 and TRBJ1-1; tentative D call: TRBD1 (6 bases). The CDR3 runs 16 residues. Germline lookup yields CDR1 SGHTA and CDR2 FQGNSA. V was clipped by 4 bases and J by 3 bases, with 18 bases between them. CDR3 sequence (DNA): TGTGCCAGCAGCTCCGCAAGGACAGTAAAAGACACTGAAGCTTTCTTT. The encoded protein is CASSSARTVKDTEAFF. The complete variable domain, with remaining parts taken from reference TRBV7-2 and TRBJ1-1, reads GAGVSQSPSNKVTEKGKDVELRCDPISGHTALYWYRQSLGQGLEFLIYFQGNSAPDKSGLPSDRFSAERTGGSVSTLTIQRTQQEDSAVYLCASSSARTVKDTEAFFGQGTRLTVV.

The V and J genes are TRBV7-2 and TRBJ2-7; D gene unclear. CDR3 length: 13 residues. Trimming took off 2 bases at V and 6 bases at J, with 11 bases between the two ends. Germline V gene data show CDR1 as SGHTA and CDR2 as FQGNSA. DNA for the CDR3: TGTGCCAGCAGCTTATCGCAGGTGGGCGAGCAGTACTTC. It encodes CASSLSQVGEQYF. The full variable domain, with the rest looked up from reference TRBV7-2 and TRBJ2-7, is GAGVSQSPSNKVTEKGKDVELRCDPISGHTALYWYRQSLGQGLEFLIYFQGNSAPDKSGLPSDRFSAERTGGSVSTLTIQRTQQEDSAVYLCASSLSQVGEQYFGPGTRLTVT.

The chain recombines TRBV18 with TRBJ1-2; D may be TRBD1 (6 bases). Germline V lookup: CDR1 KGHSH, CDR2 LQKENI. The CDR3 sequence is 13 residues long. The V gene lost 3 bases and the J gene lost 6 bases, with 11 bases spanning the gap. Here the CDR3 DNA reads TGTGCCAGCTCACCTTGGACAGTGGATGGCTACACCTTC. Translating it yields CASSPWTVDGYTF.